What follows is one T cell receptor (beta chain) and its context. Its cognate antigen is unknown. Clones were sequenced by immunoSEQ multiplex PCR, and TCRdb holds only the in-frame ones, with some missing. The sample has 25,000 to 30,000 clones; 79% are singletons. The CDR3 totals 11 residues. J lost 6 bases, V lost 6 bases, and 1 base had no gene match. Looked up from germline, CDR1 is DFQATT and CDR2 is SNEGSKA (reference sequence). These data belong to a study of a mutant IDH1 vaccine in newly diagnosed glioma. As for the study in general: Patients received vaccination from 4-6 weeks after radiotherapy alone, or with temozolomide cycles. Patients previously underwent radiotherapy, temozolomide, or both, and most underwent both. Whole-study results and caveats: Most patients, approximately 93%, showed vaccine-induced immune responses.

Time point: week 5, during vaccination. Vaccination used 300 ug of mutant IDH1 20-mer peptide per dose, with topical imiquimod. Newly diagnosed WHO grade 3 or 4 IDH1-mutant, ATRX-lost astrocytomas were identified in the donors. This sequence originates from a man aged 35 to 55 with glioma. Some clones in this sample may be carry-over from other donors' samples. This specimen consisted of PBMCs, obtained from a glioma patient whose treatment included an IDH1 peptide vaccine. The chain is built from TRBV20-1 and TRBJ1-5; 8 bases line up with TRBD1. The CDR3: CSAGQVQPQHF. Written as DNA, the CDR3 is TGCAGTGCGGGACAGGTTCAGCCCCAGCATTTT.